This T cell receptor (beta chain) is from a study of identical twins. Study-level findings and limits: Conclusions relied on cross-sectional statistical analysis, not following the same donors.

cDNA carried unique molecular identifiers, and a universal primer site was added by template switching. TCRdb recomputed calls from the 5' RACE reads with MiXCR, one row per CDR3 protein. The sample consists of about 470,000 distinct CDR3 sequences, 20% to 25% of them appearing once. A remark on this clonotype: Its antigen is undetermined.

Looked up from germline, CDR1 is SGHRS and CDR2 is YFSETQ. There are 15 residues in the CDR3. J lost 3 bases, V lost 4 bases, and 10 bases had no gene match. Another study also made use of these data, one on T cells expressing NK-cell markers. From that paper: Expanded clones of NKG2C+ T cells had an unclear HCMV specificity.

The receptor comes from a woman between 18 and 29 years old in good health. The chain has TRBV5-1 and TRBJ2-7; the match to TRBD1 covers 7 bases. Sequenced input: CD4+ T cells sorted from blood. CDR3 in amino acids: CASSLGDRDFYEQYF. The CDR3 nucleotides read TGCGCCAGCAGCCTGGGCGACAGGGATTTCTACGAGCAGTACTTC.